This TCR beta chain was retrieved from a study of cytomegalovirus exposure and HLA in healthy donors. Here immunoSEQ multiplex PCR was the method, and the copy in TCRdb shows in-frame clones only, minus some. The sample includes roughly 270,000 clones, approximately 88% of them seen just once. The V and J ends lost 7 bases and 4 bases, in that order; junction bases with no gene match: 6. This CDR3 region has 15 residues. Germline-derived CDR1 and CDR2 are ENHRY and SYGVKD. Sequences were obtained from PBMCs. J is TRBJ2-2 and V is TRBV10-3; 10 bases are shared with TRBD1. The sequence came from a woman under 30 in good health and CMV-seronegative. Here the CDR3 DNA reads TGTGCCATCACTACCGGGACAGGGGCCACCGGGGAGCTGTTTTTT. Its translation: CAITTGTGATGELFF.